A selection of T cell receptor beta chains follows, all from one sample in a study of technical replicates of blood from a handful of donors. Generated by immunoSEQ multiplex PCR, the TCRdb table keeps only in-frame clones and is missing some. The sample has 40,000 to 60,000 clones, more than 85% seen once. The sample was PBMCs. The receptors shown here come from a human donor in good health. Some clones in this sample may be carry-over from other donors' samples. Both conserved end residues are part of each CDR3. D genes are given only for firm matches. Clone size, where shown, is once, few, many, or a class for clones that have expanded.

.,TRBV7-8,.,TRBJ2-7,TGTGCCAGCAGCCTACATCGAGGGTTGAGGGAGCAGTACTTC,CASSLHRGLREQYF
.,TRBV29-1,.,TRBJ1-2,TGCAGCGGGGGGGGGAGTAACTATGGCTACACCTTC,CSGGGSNYGYTF
TRBD2,TRBV15,.,TRBJ2-1,TGTGCCACCGAGAGCGGGGGGCTCTACAATGAGCAGTTCTTC,CATESGGLYNEQFF
.,TRBV19,.,TRBJ2-2,TGTGCCAGTAGTCCCAGCGGTACCGGGGAGCTGTTTTTT,CASSPSGTGELFF
.,TRBV18,.,TRBJ1-6,TGTGCCAGCTCACCGCAGGGAATGGGGCATTTATCACCCCTCCACTTT,CASSPQGMGHLSPLHF
TRBD1,TRBV7-9,.,TRBJ2-7,TGTGCCAGCGCTCCTTCCGGGACAGGACTCTACGAGCAGTACTTC,CASAPSGTGLYEQYF
.,TRBV29-1,.,TRBJ2-1,TGCAGCGCCGAAAGGAGAAACTACAATGAGCAGTTCTTC,CSAERRNYNEQFF
TRBD1,TRBV7-2,.,TRBJ1-1,TGTGCCAGCAGCAGAGACAGGGCGCGGACTGAAGCTTTCTTT,CASSRDRARTEAFF
.,TRBV7-2,.,TRBJ2-2,TGTGCCAGCAGACCGACTGGGACCGGGGAGCTGTTTTTT,CASRPTGTGELFF
TRBD1,TRBV7-9,.,TRBJ1-5,TGTGCCAGCAGCTATAACAGGGGGAGCAATCAGCCCCAGCATTTT,CASSYNRGSNQPQHF
.,TRBV30,.,TRBJ1-6,TGTGCCTGGAGTAGGTCGGGATCACCCCTCCACTTT,CAWSRSGSPLHF
TRBD2,TRBV18,.,TRBJ2-7,TGTGCCAGCTCCGGTGGAGGGAGGGAAGAGCAGTACTTC,CASSGGGREEQYF
.,TRBV5-4,.,TRBJ2-6,TGTGCCAGCAGCTTGGTAGGGGCCGGGGCCAACGTCCTGACTTTC,CASSLVGAGANVLTF
TRBD1,TRBV18,.,TRBJ2-7,TGTGCCAGCTACGCTCCCGAGACAGGGACCTACGAGCAGTACTTC,CASYAPETGTYEQYF
.,TRBV7-2,.,TRBJ2-5,TGTGCCAGCAGCTTAGAGTGGCAGACCCAGTACTTC,CASSLEWQTQYF
.,TRBV7-9,.,TRBJ1-2,TGTGCCAGCAGCTTAGGACAGCTTAACTATGGCTACACCTTC,CASSLGQLNYGYTF
.,TRBV7-2,.,TRBJ1-2,TGTGCCAGCAGCCAGGCTGGCTTACCCGACTATGGCTACACCTTC,CASSQAGLPDYGYTF
.,TRBV19,.,TRBJ1-1,TGTGCCAGTGGGACTTGGAACACTGAAGCTTTCTTT,CASGTWNTEAFF
TRBD1,TRBV4-1,.,TRBJ2-2,TGCGCCAGCAGCAGGACAGGGGGCGAATTCGGGGAGCTGTTTTTT,CASSRTGGEFGELFF
TRBD1,TRBV5-1,.,TRBJ1-4,TGCGCCAGCAGCCCGGTCCCGGGACAGGGACTACAGGAAAAACTGTTTTTT,CASSPVPGQGLQEKLFF
TRBD2,TRBV12-5,.,TRBJ2-3,TGTGCTAGTGGTCCCCGGGGGGGCAGAGATACGCAGTATTTT,CASGPRGGRDTQYF
.,TRBV5-5,.,TRBJ2-2,TGTGCCAGCAGCTTGCAGGCCGTAGTACCCGGGGAGCTGTTTTTT,CASSLQAVVPGELFF
.,TRBV7-2,.,TRBJ2-1,TGTGCCAGCAGCCGGGACACAGCCTACAATGAGCAGTTCTTC,CASSRDTAYNEQFF
TRBD2,TRBV11-2,.,TRBJ2-2,TGTGCCAGCACGGGGGGGATGGGAACCGGGGAGCTGTTTTTT,CASTGGMGTGELFF
TRBD2,TRBV7-2,.,TRBJ2-7,TGTGCCAGCAGCTCCCCTAGCGGGGGGGCCTCCTACGAGCAGTACTTC,CASSSPSGGASYEQYF
TRBD1,TRBV2,.,TRBJ2-2,TGTGCCAGCCTTCAGGGGGCGAACACCGGGGAGCTGTTTTTT,CASLQGANTGELFF
.,TRBV27,.,TRBJ1-4,TGTGCCAGCAGTTTCCTGGGGGGAAACGAAAAACTGTTTTTT,CASSFLGGNEKLFF
TRBD2,TRBV5-1,.,TRBJ2-1,TGCGCCAGCAGCCCAAACTACGGGACTAGGCGTAATGAGCAGTTCTTC,CASSPNYGTRRNEQFF
.,TRBV18,.,TRBJ2-3,TGTGCCAGCTCACCCCTTCCCAGGGGCACAGATACGCAGTATTTT,CASSPLPRGTDTQYF
.,TRBV7-9,.,TRBJ2-2,TGTGCCAGCAGGTCAGGGGAAGCGAACACCGGGGAGCTGTTTTTT,CASRSGEANTGELFF
.,TRBV18,.,TRBJ2-7,TGTGCCAGCTCACCAGACAGAGGATCCTACGAGCAGTACTTC,CASSPDRGSYEQYF
TRBD1,TRBV29-1,.,TRBJ2-3,TGCAGCGCACGGACAGGGTTCACAGATACGCAGTATTTT,CSARTGFTDTQYF
TRBD1,TRBV6-5,.,TRBJ1-5,TGTGCCAGCAGGCTACAGGGGCCCAATGGGCCCCAGCATTTT,CASRLQGPNGPQHF
TRBD1,TRBV5-1,.,TRBJ1-2,TGCGCCAGCAGCGGACGGACAGGGCAGGACTATGGCTACACCTTC,CASSGRTGQDYGYTF
TRBD2,TRBV5-4,once,TRBJ2-7,TGTGCCAGCAGCTTTAGCGGGGGCCTGGAGTACGAGCAGTACTTC,CASSFSGGLEYEQYF